A single sample is the source of the 12 T cell receptor beta chains below, sequenced in a study of T cell responses to AZD1222 COVID-19 vaccine. Profiled with immunoSEQ multiplex PCR; TCRdb holds only in-frame clones, not every one. This table has fewer than 150,000 clones, approximately 95% appearing once. This material consisted of peripheral blood, taken 28 days after the second AZD1222 dose. These receptors were collected from an adult who received the AZD1222 COVID-19 vaccine.

CDR3 in amino acids: CASRLTGTRQPQHF. CDR3 nucleotide sequence: TGTGCCAGCAGACTTACAGGGACGCGCCAGCCCCAGCATTTT. The rearrangement links TRBV6-5 to TRBJ1-5; TRBD1 might be the D (6 bases). Trimming took off 6 bases at V and 7 bases at J, with 16 bases between the two ends. The length of the CDR3 is 14 residues. The germline CDR1 and CDR2 sequences are MNHEY and SVGAGI.

V usage is TRBV5-1 and J usage is TRBJ2-7, with D perhaps being TRBD1 or TRBD2 (5 bases each). The CDR3 totals 16 residues. Germline V CDR1 and CDR2: SGHRS, YFSETQ. The V end lost 4 bases, the J end lost 2 bases, and 19 bases lay between the germline ends. CDR3 residues: CASSPGLGARPYEQYF. DNA of the CDR3: TGCGCCAGCAGCCCGGGGCTTGGCGCCAGACCCTACGAGCAGTACTTC.

This chain uses TRBV2 with TRBJ1-6; 10 bases agree with TRBD1. The CDR3 is 15 residues long. Looked up from germline, CDR1 is SNHLY and CDR2 is FYNNEI. V trimming: 6 bases; J trimming: 10 bases; junction bases outside the gene matches: 9. The CDR3, as DNA: TGTGCCAGCAGGGGGGGGACAGGGGAGTCATCACCCCTCCACTTT. It yields the protein CASRGGTGESSPLHF.

This clone was observed a single time. J is TRBJ2-2 and V is TRBV3-1 (or the pseudogene TRBV3-2); 7 nucleotides align to TRBD1. The CDR3 consists of 16 residues. Germline V gives CDR1 LGHDT, CDR2 YNNKEL (reference sequence). The V segment lost 4 bases and the J segment 4 bases; nucleotides outside the gene matches: 9. CDR3 coding DNA: TGTGCCAGCAGCCGAAGACAGGGTGATGGCACCGGGGAGCTGTTTTTT. Translating it yields CASSRRQGDGTGELFF.

This sequence joins TRBV6-5 and TRBJ1-1, with D maybe TRBD1 (5 bases). Germline V gene data show CDR1 as MNHEY and CDR2 as SVGAGI. V was cut by 2 bases and J by 4 bases, with 11 bases left in between. CDR3 length: 14 amino acids. CDR3: CASSYGGGSTEAFF. CDR3 DNA sequence: TGTGCCAGCAGTTACGGGGGGGGGTCCACTGAAGCTTTCTTT.

This clone was seen just once. The rearrangement links TRBV2 to TRBJ1-2; the match to TRBD1 covers 7 bases. Trimming at V came to 4 bases and at J to 7 bases, leaving 6 bases not matched to a gene. The CDR3 consists of 13 residues. CDR1 and CDR2 (germline): SNHLY, FYNNEI. CDR3 nucleotides: TGTGCCAGCAGTGTTGGACAGGTCTTTGGCTACACCTTC. Encoded protein: CASSVGQVFGYTF.

The chain combines TRBV3-1 (or the pseudogene TRBV3-2) with TRBJ1-1; D may be TRBD1 (5 bases). The germline CDR1 and CDR2 sequences are LGHDT and YNNKEL (reference sequence). The CDR3 sequence is 17 residues long. The V end lost 1 base, the J end lost 0 bases, and 15 bases lay between the germline ends. The CDR3 reads CASSQVRVENMNTEAFF. The CDR3, as DNA: TGTGCCAGCAGCCAAGTCAGGGTGGAGAACATGAACACTGAAGCTTTCTTT.

The chain joins TRBV7-6 to TRBJ2-7; TRBD1 or TRBD2 may be the D gene (5 bases each). The V end lost 3 bases, the J end lost 4 bases, and 16 bases lay between the germline ends. This CDR3 spans 15 amino acids. Germline CDR1 SGHVS, CDR2 FNYEAQ. CDR3 nucleotide sequence: TGTGCCAGCAGCTTCCATCACGGGGACGGGTACGAGCAGTACTTC. Amino acids: CASSFHHGDGYEQYF.

This chain links TRBV6-6 with TRBJ2-7; a weak D match, TRBD1 (6 bases). The V end was cut by 7 bases, the J end by 3 bases, with 13 bases between. This CDR3 comprises 13 residues. CDR1 is MNHNY, CDR2 SVGAGI, per germline (reference sequence). The CDR3 reads CASNRDTYYEQYF. Written as DNA, the CDR3 is TGTGCCAGCAACCGGGACACTTACTACGAGCAGTACTTC.

The chain couples TRBV6-6 to TRBJ2-7; D is unclear. V lost 3 bases to trimming and J lost 4 bases, with 10 bases between them. The CDR3 is 13 amino acids. Germline V gene lookup returns CDR1 MNHNY and CDR2 SVGAGI (reference sequence). The CDR3 spells CASSYAVGYEQYF. As DNA, the CDR3 is TGTGCCAGCAGTTATGCAGTCGGGTACGAGCAGTACTTC.

The chain recombines TRBV27 with TRBJ2-5; TRBD2 is a possible D gene (5 bases). Germline loops: CDR1 MNHEY, CDR2 SMNVEV (reference sequence). The CDR3 extends over 14 amino acids. The V and J ends lost 3 bases and 5 bases respectively, with 13 bases between them. In DNA, the CDR3 is TGTGCCAGCAGTTTGGAGCCCAGAGGGGAGACCCAGTACTTC. This codes for CASSLEPRGETQYF.

The J gene is TRBJ1-5, the V gene TRBV12-5; D not resolved. This CDR3 is built from 18 residues. V lost 0 bases to trimming and J lost 1 base, with 16 bases between them. Germline CDR1 LGHNT, CDR2 FRNRAP. The CDR3 sequence: CASGLVLMPQLSNQPQHF. DNA for the CDR3: TGTGCTAGTGGTTTGGTACTGATGCCTCAACTAAGCAATCAGCCCCAGCATTTT.